This T cell receptor beta chain derives from a study of blood T cell repertoires in COVID-19. Seattle enrolled patients during active infection and tracked them longitudinally. Trimming removed 2 bases at V and 1 base at J, with 4 bases between. Per germline, CDR1 SQVTM and CDR2 ANQGSEA. This CDR3 comprises 12 residues. Source study methods: Reference gene primer amplification gave nucleated cell count estimates. This table comes from immunoSEQ multiplex PCR, and its TCRdb copy is limited to in-frame clones, with some not included. V and J calls and clone size are given by that table; D and trimming were obtained from the DNA. The table lists approximately 40,000 clones, about 85% of them singletons, with more than 4.5% in the top ten.

The chain carries TRBV29-1 and TRBJ2-3; D gene uncertain. This receptor was obtained from a man between 60 and 75 years old with COVID-19, enrolled during active disease. The sequencing sample was made of peripheral blood. The CDR3 nucleotides are TGCAGCGTTGAATTAGGCACAGATACGCAGTATTTT. Translating it yields CSVELGTDTQYF.